The T cell receptor beta chain under discussion was sequenced for a study of cytomegalovirus exposure and HLA in healthy donors. Study-level findings and limits: Among the most significant clusters, several appeared linked to common viral pathogens in a later analysis.

The PCR had 60 Vbeta and 13 Jbeta primers. Here immunoSEQ multiplex PCR was the method, and the copy in TCRdb shows in-frame clones only, minus some. The sample carries roughly 200,000 clones, 70% to 90% recorded once. The CDR3 is 12 residues long. To note about this clone: The antigen is unknown.

Specimen: PBMCs. The V gene is TRBV1, the J gene TRBJ2-7; the table's D gene call, TRBD1, was not cross checked with the DNA. TRBV1 is a documented pseudogene. The sequence came from a young man in good health and CMV-seronegative. The CDR3 nucleotides are TGCACCAGCAGCCAGCTCCCCAGCGAGCAGTACTTC. Translation: CTSSQLPSEQYF.